This T cell receptor beta chain emerged from a study of T cell changes during pregnancy in multiple sclerosis. This clone is a singleton in its sample. The V gene end was trimmed by 4 bases and the J gene end by 9 bases; junction bases not matched to a gene: 7. Looked up from germline, CDR1 is SGHTS and CDR2 is YDEGEE. CDR3 length: 13 amino acids. Here immunoSEQ multiplex PCR was the method, and the copy in TCRdb shows in-frame clones only, minus some. This table has about 21,000 clones, less than 95% appearing once. The receptor was derived from a female donor with multiple sclerosis, enrolled in a pregnancy study. The chain has TRBV5-8 and TRBJ1-1; TRBD1 matches 9 bases. The sequences come from CD4+ T cells from peripheral blood mononuclear cells, collected in the third trimester of pregnancy. In DNA, the CDR3 is TGTGCCAGCAGCCAGGACAGGGGACTTCAAGCTTTCTTT. This encodes CASSQDRGLQAFF.